One and the same sample provided the 6 T cell receptor beta chains below, sequenced in a study of blood T cell repertoires in COVID-19 (dated by TCRdb to 2019 to 2021). Receptor amplification or capture employed the immunoSEQ multiplex PCR assay. TCRdb limited this immuneACCESS table to in-frame rearrangements with V and J called. A share of clones is missing; checked studies link under half to unresolved V genes, and the rest is unexplained. A total of 90,000 to 100,000 clones appear in this sample, about 89% of them only once. The top ten hold approximately 2.6% of the sample. The specimen sequenced was peripheral blood. The receptors derive from a man aged 50 to 60 with COVID-19, enrolled during active disease.

The chain combines TRBV30 with TRBJ1-3, with D tentatively TRBD1 (6 bases). The CDR3 sequence is 15 residues long. V lost 5 bases to trimming and J lost 0 bases, with 14 bases between them. Germline CDR1 GTSNPN, CDR2 SVGIG (reference sequence). CDR3 coding DNA: TGTGCCTGGGGTCCGGACAGATTCTCTGGAAACACCATATATTTT. Protein product: CAWGPDRFSGNTIYF.

The V call is TRBV4-1, the J call TRBJ2-7; maybe TRBD2 (5 bases). V was pared by 0 bases and J by 2 bases, with 8 bases between. In germline, CDR1 is MGHRA, CDR2 YSYEKL. The CDR3 loop spans 14 amino acids. The DNA for the CDR3 is TGCGCCAGCAGCCAAGAAAAACTAGCCTACGAGCAGTACTTC. This codes for CASSQEKLAYEQYF.

The V call is TRBV6-5, the J call TRBJ1-3, with a weak D call TRBD1 (5 bases). V lost 7 bases, J lost 0 bases, and 7 bases lay in between. Germline CDR1 and CDR2: MNHEY and SVGAGI. The CDR3 length is 13 residues. The CDR3 nucleotides are TGTGCCAGCAAGACAGACTCTGGAAACACCATATATTTT. Protein sequence: CASKTDSGNTIYF.

The CDR3 DNA reads as TGCAGTGCAATAAGGGGGTACGAGCAGTACTTC. Residues: CSAIRGYEQYF. The genes are TRBV20-1 and TRBJ2-7, with D possibly matching TRBD1 (6 bases). Germline assignment: CDR1 DFQATT and CDR2 SNEGSKA (reference sequence). The CDR3 length is 11 residues. The V end lost 6 bases, the J end lost 4 bases, and 10 bases lay between the germline ends.

In regard to this clone: Additional DNA sequences in this sample encode the identical CDR3. This chain joins TRBV5-1 and TRBJ2-3; the D is unclear. Looked up from germline, CDR1 is SGHRS and CDR2 is YFSETQ. Between the trimmed V and J ends, which lost 0 bases and 2 bases, there was a span of 7 bases. CDR3 size: 14 residues. For the CDR3, the DNA is TGCGCCAGCAGCTTGGGGCAAGACACAGATACGCAGTATTTT. Translated, it gives CASSLGQDTDTQYF.

CDR3 bases: TGTGCCAGCAGCGTCCTCCCCACGGGGGTAGGGACCTTCTTT. As protein: CASSVLPTGVGTFF. This chain links TRBV9 with TRBJ1-1; maybe TRBD1 (5 bases). V shed 2 bases and J shed 14 bases, with 22 bases lying between them. This CDR3 region has 14 residues. CDR1 SGDLS and CDR2 YYNGEE come from the germline V gene.